This T cell receptor beta chain was identified in a study of T cell responses to AZD1222 COVID-19 vaccine. Study at large: Second doses were pooled across both intervals (about 4 or about 12 weeks). Study outcomes and limitations: Donor demographics were predominantly white British with a female majority; clonal diversity may be underestimated. Spike-wide vaccine-associated CD4 TCRs dominated at 160-218 and 743-854. After two AZD1222 doses, spike-specific TCR breadth and depth rose versus day 0.

The CDR3 is 16 amino acids. Germline V lookup: CDR1 ENHRY, CDR2 SYGVKD. The V and J ends lost 3 bases and 4 bases, in that order; junction bases with no gene match: 6. Measured with immunoSEQ multiplex PCR; TCRdb has only the in-frame clones, and not every one. The sample lists 100,000 to 150,000 clones, about nine tenths occurring once. As regards this clone: The antigen is not known.

The sample in question was peripheral blood, obtained on day 0 of AZD1222 vaccination. The sequence was collected from an adult in good health. The rearrangement joins TRBV10-3 to TRBJ2-3; 11 nucleotides match TRBD2. CDR3 protein: CAISEYTSGGSDTQYF. The CDR3 region has the DNA TGTGCCATCAGTGAATATACTAGCGGGGGTTCAGATACGCAGTATTTT.